Described below is a single T cell receptor beta chain sequence and its context. Its antigen remains unknown. The data belong to a study of cytomegalovirus exposure and HLA in healthy donors. Study-wide results and limits: Later on, a genetic analysis was performed. It linked a missense variant in DCLRE1C with V- and J-gene trimming of TCR beta. As immune exposure information, only CMV serostatus was available. According to the study, around 180 TCR beta chains were cytomegalovirus-associated.

Primers for the PCR totalled 60 Vbeta and 13 Jbeta. Using immunoSEQ multiplex PCR, the repertoire was profiled, and TCRdb retains in-frame clones only, with some absent. The profile shows 150,000 to 200,000 clones, about 76% of them singletons. Sequencing was carried out using PBMCs. The sequence came from a male donor in good health and CMV-seropositive.

CDR3 sequence: CASSPGTSGGGYTF. The CDR3, as DNA: TGCGCCAGCAGCCCCGGGACATCCGGAGGAGGCTACACCTTC. The chain employs TRBV4-3 and TRBJ1-2, with D possibly matching TRBD1 (6 bases). Trimming removed 4 bases from V and 8 bases from J, with 17 bases in between. Germline V lookup: CDR1 LGHNA, CDR2 YSLEER. CDR3 length: 14 amino acids.